Given below is one TCR beta chain in context. This specimen belongs to a study of blood T cell repertoires in COVID-19. J gave up 2 bases and V 6 bases, and 14 bases lay outside the gene matches. Germline-derived CDR1 and CDR2 are SGHVS and FQNEAQ. This CDR3 is built from 17 residues. Followed over time, Seattle patients had been enrolled while infection was active. In the original processing: Amplification of reference gene primers was used by the study to estimate nucleated cell counts. Libraries were prepared by immunoSEQ multiplex PCR; TCRdb keeps only in-frame clonotypes and omits some of them. V, J and clone size derive from that table, while D and trimming were established from the DNA sequence. The table has some 120,000 clones, approximately 74% seen once.

The sample comprised peripheral blood. The sequence was obtained from an elderly man with COVID-19, enrolled during active disease. This chain links TRBV7-8 with TRBJ2-3; TRBD2 matches at 7 bases. The CDR3 DNA is TGTGCCAGCAGTCAGGGATTCCGGGACTACTTCACAGATACGCAGTATTTT. This translates into CASSQGFRDYFTDTQYF.